The rows below give T cell receptor beta chains drawn from one sample of a study of blood T cells in healthy people across ages. TCRdb used MiXCR to reprocess the 5' RACE reads, holding one entry per CDR3 protein. The data contain 1.5 million to 2 million distinct CDR3 sequences, about two fifths of them seen just once; the ten biggest clones take up roughly 23%. Sequencing was performed on blood. The source is a human donor in good health. The CDR3 runs from the conserved cysteine through the conserved F or W. Fields, in order: D gene, V gene, clone size, CDR3 length, J gene, CDR3 protein, CDR3 DNA. A D gene is named only where the DNA matches it firmly. Only some rows state a clone size, as once, few, many or a class for expanded clones.

>-|TRBV4-3|-|17|TRBJ2-3
CASSQGFRTEKGDTQYF
TGCGCCAGCAGCCAAGGTTTTAGGACCGAAAAGGGAGATACGCAGTATTTT
>TRBD2|TRBV4-1|few|15|TRBJ2-1
CASSPLGTRVPMQFF
TGCGCCAGCAGCCCACTTGGGACTAGGGTACCGATGCAGTTCTTC
>TRBD1|TRBV9|few|16|TRBJ1-2
CASSGQGPRRDYGYTF
TGTGCCAGCAGTGGACAGGGGCCTAGGAGGGACTATGGCTACACCTTC
>-|TRBV10-3|few|13|TRBJ2-5
CAISDRGVETQYF
TGTGCCATCAGTGACAGGGGAGTGGAGACCCAGTACTTC
>-|TRBV4-2|few|13|TRBJ2-3
CASSPEIRDTQYF
TGTGCCAGCAGCCCGGAGATTAGAGATACGCAGTATTTT
>TRBD1|TRBV5-1|once|16|TRBJ2-2
CASQNGGQGLTGELFF
TGCGCCAGCCAGAATGGGGGACAGGGGCTCACCGGGGAGCTGTTTTTT
>-|TRBV6-6|-|12|TRBJ1-2
CATGDWAYGYTF
TGTGCCACCGGGGACTGGGCCTATGGCTACACCTTC
>-|TRBV7-2|many|13|TRBJ1-1
CASSVTENTEAFF
TGTGCCAGCAGCGTCACAGAGAACACTGAAGCTTTCTTT
>-|TRBV7-9|-|18|TRBJ2-4
CASSPTRLGHLAKNIQYF
TGTGCCAGCAGCCCTACTCGTCTGGGACACCTAGCCAAAAACATTCAGTACTTC
>TRBD2|TRBV12-5|few|15|TRBJ2-1
CASGSGTRWDNEQFF
TGTGCTAGTGGATCCGGGACTAGGTGGGACAATGAGCAGTTCTTC
>-|TRBV2|-|16|TRBJ2-3
CASSEWQPSSTDTQYF
TGTGCCAGCAGTGAGTGGCAACCTTCTAGCACAGATACGCAGTATTTT
>-|TRBV12-3/TRBV12-4|-|15|TRBJ1-5
CASRLSDSSNQPQHF
TGTGCCAGCAGGTTATCGGACAGTTCTAATCAGCCCCAGCATTTT
>TRBD1|TRBV4-3|few|15|TRBJ1-5
CASSPGQLSNQPQHF
TGCGCCAGCAGCCCGGGACAGCTTAGCAATCAGCCCCAGCATTTT
>-|TRBV7-2|-|13|TRBJ2-3
CASSLVIGDTQYF
TGTGCCAGCAGCTTAGTCATCGGGGATACGCAGTATTTT
>-|TRBV30|-|15|TRBJ1-4
CAWRGSWAFNEKLFF
TGTGCCTGGAGAGGATCGTGGGCCTTCAATGAAAAACTGTTTTTT
>-|TRBV13|few|12|TRBJ2-1
CASSLVGGGQFF
TGTGCCAGCAGCTTAGTAGGGGGGGGGCAGTTCTTC
>-|TRBV21-1|-|18|TRBJ2-1
CASSKLRDWGQTYNEQFF
TGTGCCAGCAGCAAACTAAGGGACTGGGGCCAGACCTACAATGAGCAGTTCTTC
>TRBD2|TRBV29-1|few|15|TRBJ2-1
CSSQGTSGKYNEQFF
TGCAGCTCCCAGGGGACTAGCGGAAAATACAATGAGCAGTTCTTC
>-|TRBV7-2|-|15|TRBJ2-7
CASSLLSGNSYEQYF
TGTGCCAGCAGTCTTCTATCGGGGAATTCCTACGAGCAGTACTTC
>-|TRBV7-9|few|12|TRBJ2-7
CASSPRTNEQYF
TGTGCCAGCAGCCCCCGAACCAACGAGCAGTACTTC
>TRBD1|TRBV7-2|-|15|TRBJ1-2
CASSLGARGPYGYTF
TGTGCCAGCAGCTTAGGGGCCAGGGGGCCCTATGGCTACACCTTC
>-|TRBV29-1|few|12|TRBJ2-7
CSVEFFGREQYF
TGCAGCGTTGAATTTTTTGGTCGAGAGCAGTACTTC
>TRBD1|TRBV7-2|-|17|TRBJ2-7
CASSLVIAGGFFYEQYF
TGTGCCAGCAGCTTAGTAATCGCAGGGGGCTTTTTCTACGAGCAGTACTTC
>-|TRBV2|-|14|TRBJ1-1
CASKVVWVRTEAFF
TGTGCCAGCAAAGTCGTGTGGGTTCGAACTGAAGCTTTCTTT
>-|TRBV27|-|16|TRBJ1-2
CASSLKATPTNYGYTF
TGTGCCAGCAGTTTGAAGGCGACCCCCACTAACTATGGCTACACCTTC
>TRBD1|TRBV6-5|-|14|TRBJ1-1
CASSTPDRAAEAFF
TGTGCCAGCAGTACCCCGGACAGGGCTGCTGAAGCTTTCTTT
>TRBD2|TRBV5-1|few|17|TRBJ2-7
CASSITGGATTNYEQYF
TGCGCCAGCAGCATCACGGGGGGTGCGACGACGAACTACGAGCAGTACTTC
>-|TRBV20-1|-|12|TRBJ1-5
CSASYWDQPQHF
TGCAGCGCTAGTTATTGGGATCAGCCCCAGCATTTT
>TRBD1|TRBV20-1|-|20|TRBJ2-6
CSARVKGWTGGLSGANVLTF
TGCAGTGCTAGAGTTAAAGGGTGGACAGGGGGTCTCTCTGGGGCCAACGTCCTGACTTTC
>-|TRBV12-5|-|12|TRBJ1-1
CASARGHSEAFF
TGTGCTAGTGCCCGGGGGCACTCTGAAGCTTTCTTT
>TRBD1|TRBV4-1|-|15|TRBJ2-1
CASSQVGQGAYEQFF
TGCGCCAGCAGCCAAGTGGGGCAGGGGGCTTATGAGCAGTTCTTC
>TRBD1|TRBV12-3/TRBV12-4|-|15|TRBJ1-2
CASSSYRGGERGYTF
TGTGCCAGCAGTTCCTACAGGGGAGGGGAACGTGGCTACACCTTC
>TRBD1|TRBV27|-|14|TRBJ1-2
CASSLLGQGGDYTF
TGTGCCAGCAGTTTATTGGGACAGGGGGGTGACTACACCTTC
>TRBD1|TRBV12-3/TRBV12-4|-|15|TRBJ2-1
CASTRPGQTYNEQFF
TGTGCCAGCACCAGACCGGGACAGACGTACAATGAGCAGTTCTTC
>-|TRBV7-8|-|16|TRBJ2-3
CASGPNTEGPRDTQYF
TGTGCCAGCGGCCCAAACACGGAGGGGCCCCGGGATACGCAGTATTTT
>-|TRBV9|-|16|TRBJ1-6
CASSPWRGPYNSPLHF
TGTGCCAGCAGCCCCTGGAGGGGTCCTTATAATTCACCCCTCCACTTT
>TRBD2|TRBV29-1|-|12|TRBJ2-1
CTSGGPYNEQFF
TGCACCAGCGGGGGGCCTTACAATGAGCAGTTCTTC
>TRBD1|TRBV3-1|-|15|TRBJ1-4
CASSASQGGNEKLFF
TGTGCCAGCAGCGCATCACAGGGGGGTAATGAAAAACTGTTTTTT
>-|TRBV7-9|-|13|TRBJ2-3
CASGEGWGYTQYF
TGTGCCAGCGGCGAAGGGTGGGGCTATACGCAGTATTTT
>-|TRBV5-6|-|16|TRBJ1-3
CASSLGWVRSGNTIYF
TGTGCCAGCAGCTTGGGTTGGGTCCGCTCTGGAAACACCATATATTTT
>-|TRBV5-1|few|15|TRBJ2-7
CASSLGQDSPYEQYF
TGCGCCAGCAGCTTGGGACAAGACAGCCCCTACGAGCAGTACTTC
>-|TRBV12-3/TRBV12-4|-|17|TRBJ2-7
CASSIKVPSDSLYEQYF
TGTGCCAGCAGTATTAAAGTGCCATCCGATTCCTTATACGAGCAGTACTTC